These 14 T cell receptor beta chains came from one sample sequenced in a study of T-cell reconstitution after alpha-beta-depleted transplantation in children. The TCRbeta library incorporated unique molecular identifiers. TCRdb analysed the PCR reads with MiXCR anew, one entry per CDR3 protein. This table holds approximately 390,000 distinct CDR3 sequences, about a tenth found once. Sequencing used PBMCs from the stem cell graft donor, obtained from the stem cell graft. These TCRs come from a human donor who donated a stem cell graft to a child with acute myeloid leukemia.

This clonotype was seen at least ten times. This sequence joins TRBV6-2 or TRBV6-3 and TRBJ2-5; D could derive from TRBD1 or TRBD2 (5 bases each). Germline CDR1 and CDR2: MNHEY and SVGEGT. The V gene lost 7 bases and the J gene lost 1 base, with 10 bases spanning the gap. This CDR3 contains 13 residues. The CDR3 sequence is CASTSGPQETQYF. The DNA for the CDR3 is TGTGCCAGCACCTCGGGACCCCAAGAGACCCAGTACTTC.

V gene TRBV7-2 combines with J gene TRBJ2-3, with TRBD2 identical over 7 bases. The CDR3 totals 12 residues. The ends lost 6 bases at V and 11 bases at J; junction bases unmatched: 8. The germline V gene has CDR1 SGHTA and CDR2 FQGNSA. DNA for the CDR3: TGTGCCAGCAGTCGGCGGGGGTTAGAGCAGTATTTT. Encoded protein: CASSRRGLEQYF.

This clonotype was detected a few times. The genes are TRBV7-9 and TRBJ2-3; TRBD1 or TRBD2 may be the D gene (5 bases each). CDR1 SEHNR and CDR2 FQNEAQ come from the germline V gene (reference sequence). This CDR3 has 15 residues. The V and J ends lost 5 bases and 1 base respectively, with 13 bases between them. The CDR3: CASSGGSSRTDTQYF. CDR3 DNA sequence: TGTGCCAGCAGCGGGGGTTCCTCTCGCACAGATACGCAGTATTTT. Together with reference TRBV7-9 and TRBJ2-3, the CDR3 gives the full variable domain: DTGVSQNPRHKITKRGQNVTFRCDPISEHNRLYWYRQTLGQGPEFLTYFQNEAQLEKSRLLSDRFSAERPKGSFSTLEIQRTEQGDSAMYLCASSGGSSRTDTQYFGPGTRLTVL.

In its sample, this clonotype was seen a few times. In nucleotides, the CDR3 is TGTGCCAGCAGCCAATATTATACTAGAGGGACGATTGTCCACTCCAATGAGCAGTTCTTC. Translated: CASSQYYTRGTIVHSNEQFF. The rearrangement joins TRBV3-1 to TRBJ2-1; D may be TRBD1 or TRBD2 (5 bases each). Germline CDR1 reads LGHDT; CDR2 reads YNNKEL (reference sequence). The germline V and J ends were trimmed by 2 bases and 6 bases, with 29 bases remaining between them. The CDR3 loop spans 20 amino acids.

The sample holds a few counts of this clonotype. This chain uses TRBV7-9 with TRBJ1-2; 8 positions agree with TRBD1. The CDR3 totals 14 residues. V lost 5 bases, J lost 7 bases, and 9 bases stayed unmatched. In germline, CDR1 is SEHNR, CDR2 FQNEAQ (reference sequence). CDR3 in amino acids: CASSTRTGWGGYTF. The CDR3 coding sequence is TGTGCCAGCAGCACACGGACAGGGTGGGGTGGCTACACCTTC.

This clonotype showed up just a few times. The V and J genes are TRBV27 and TRBJ2-3; D is uncertain. Germline values: CDR1 MNHEY, CDR2 SMNVEV (reference sequence). The CDR3 covers 12 residues. Trimming pared 5 bases from V and 4 bases from J, leaving 7 bases between. CDR3 in amino acids: CASSGWPDTQYF. The CDR3 DNA sequence: TGTGCCAGCAGTGGGTGGCCAGATACGCAGTATTTT.

This clonotype was observed a handful of times. This chain joins TRBV5-1 and TRBJ2-4; D perhaps matches TRBD2 (6 bases). Germline lookup yields CDR1 SGHRS and CDR2 YFSETQ. The V end lost 4 bases, the J end lost 1 base, and 12 bases lay between the germline ends. The CDR3 loop spans 15 amino acids. This CDR3 is CASSEATSAKNIQYF. In nucleotides, the CDR3 is TGCGCCAGCAGCGAAGCGACTAGTGCCAAAAACATTCAGTACTTC.

This clonotype turned up a few times. V gene TRBV5-5 combines with J gene TRBJ2-7; no reliable D call. Trimming took 1 base from V and 2 from J, leaving 7 bases between them. The CDR3 length is 13 residues. The germline V gene has CDR1 SGHKS and CDR2 YYEKEE (reference sequence). DNA of the CDR3: TGTGCCAGCAGCTTGATTGGTACCTACGAGCAGTACTTC. Its translation: CASSLIGTYEQYF.

This clonotype was seen more than once but under ten times. The V gene is TRBV15, the J gene TRBJ2-1, with 8 bases fitting TRBD2. CDR3 length equals 14 residues. The V segment lost 6 bases and the J segment 7 bases; nucleotides outside the gene matches: 8. In germline, CDR1 is LNHNV, CDR2 YYDKDF (reference sequence). The CDR3 DNA reads as TGTGCCACCAGGACGGGACTAGGGGATAATGAGCAGTTCTTC. Translated: CATRTGLGDNEQFF.

In this sample, this clonotype turned up many times. This chain links TRBV11-2 with TRBJ2-2; the D call may be TRBD1 or TRBD2 (5 bases each). The V and J ends lost 5 bases and 6 bases respectively, with 10 bases between them. The CDR3 is made up of 13 amino acids. Germline CDR1 SGHAT, CDR2 FQNNGV. CDR3 DNA: TGTGCCAGCAGCACTATGGGGGCCGGGGAGCTGTTTTTT. Its protein is CASSTMGAGELFF.

At least ten counts were recorded for this clonotype. The chain uses TRBV7-8 and TRBJ1-2; TRBD1 might be the D (6 bases). The ends were cut back, 1 base at V and 4 bases at J, with 13 bases in the middle. CDR1 and CDR2 (germline): SGHVS, FQNEAQ. CDR3 length: 15 residues. The CDR3 nucleotides read TGTGCCAGCAGCTTAGTTTGGGGGGCGGGCTATGGCTACACCTTC. Its protein product is CASSLVWGAGYGYTF.

The chain is built from TRBV7-2 and TRBJ2-5, with 8 positions matching TRBD1. The V gene's germline CDR1 is SGHTA and CDR2 FQGNSA. The CDR3 has 18 residues. V trimming: 0 bases; J trimming: 4 bases; junction bases outside the gene matches: 13. As DNA, the CDR3 is TGTGCCAGCAGCTTAGCCTTTAGGACAGGGATAGGGATAGAGACCCAGTACTTC. This gives the protein CASSLAFRTGIGIETQYF.

The chain joins TRBV21-1 to TRBJ2-2. TRBV21-1 is an annotated pseudogene. CDR3 length equals 15 residues. The CDR3 region is CASNNLLADTGELFF. CDR3 nucleotides: TGTGCCAGCAACAACTTACTAGCGGACACCGGGGAGCTGTTTTTT.

Ten or more counts support this clonotype. This rearrangement joins TRBV6-4 to TRBJ2-1; 10 positions match TRBD2. The CDR3 totals 14 residues. Per the germline V gene, CDR1 is MRHNA and CDR2 is SNTAGT. The V gene end was trimmed by 4 bases and the J gene end by 8 bases; junction bases not matched to a gene: 5. CDR3 sequence reads: CASSAAGGGDEQFF. The CDR3 DNA is TGTGCCAGCAGTGCAGCGGGAGGGGGCGATGAGCAGTTCTTC.